These 12 T cell receptor beta chains came from one sample sequenced in a study of regulatory T cells in long-lasting Graves disease. Arm-PCR of CDR3 regions and iRepertoire HTBI primers were used to build TCR beta libraries. In TCRdb, the multiplex PCR reads were re-called with MiXCR into one record per CDR3 protein. The table has about 470,000 distinct CDR3 sequences, around 20% seen once. Regarding time point: persistent/refractory GD, antithyroid drugs over 5 years with positive TRAb. The TCR library was made from RNA extracted from PBMCs. Specimen: peripheral blood mononuclear cells (PBMCs), collected when the disease was refractory, from a patient treated with antithyroid drugs. These receptors came from a female donor with Graves disease.

This clonotype has ten or more counts. V and J are TRBV20-1 and TRBJ1-6, with D perhaps TRBD1 (5 bases). V was shortened by 5 bases and J by 5 bases, with 22 bases between the two germline ends. Germline loops: CDR1 DFQATT, CDR2 SNEGSKA (reference sequence). This CDR3 spans 17 amino acids. CDR3 bases: TGCAGTGCTTTGGGAGTCGGGACCCGGGCAGATAATTCACCCCTCCACTTT. Translated, it gives CSALGVGTRADNSPLHF.

This clonotype was found a few times. The germline gene is not matched at one end of the junction; a read error may be the cause. CDR3 DNA: TGTGCCAGCAGCCTAGAGGGGGCCGGGACTGAAGCTTCCTTT. Translation: CASSLEGAGTEASF. The chain links TRBV12-3 or TRBV12-4 to TRBJ1-1, with TRBD1 matching 7 bases. The CDR3 sequence is 14 residues long.

The chain uses TRBV29-1 and TRBJ1-1; 9 bases fit TRBD1. The CDR3 runs 17 residues. Germline CDR1 is SQVTM and CDR2 is ANQGSEA. Losses at the gene ends were 0 bases for V and 3 bases for J; bases not matched to a gene: 11. The CDR3 here is CSVEDWTGDFGYTEAFF. The CDR3 nucleotides are TGCAGCGTTGAAGATTGGACAGGGGATTTTGGGTACACTGAAGCTTTCTTT.

Only a few counts were recorded for this clonotype. The chain joins TRBV5-1 to TRBJ2-3; D might be TRBD1 (5 bases). The V and J ends lost 5 bases and 0 bases respectively, with 13 bases between them. The CDR3 has 15 amino acids. The germline gives CDR1 SGHRS, CDR2 YFSETQ. The CDR3 DNA reads TGCGCCAGCAGTCCTGTCAGGGCGAGCACAGATACGCAGTATTTT. Its translation: CASSPVRASTDTQYF.

This clonotype was seen a few times. The rearrangement uses TRBV20-1 and TRBJ1-6; D is perhaps TRBD1 (5 bases). V was trimmed by 0 bases and J by 14 bases, leaving 23 bases between them. The CDR3 runs to 16 residues. Germline V lookup: CDR1 DFQATT, CDR2 SNEGSKA (reference sequence). For the CDR3, the DNA is TGCAGTGCTAGAGACCACCTGAGGGGCTTGTCAGCGGCCCTCCACTTT. Protein sequence: CSARDHLRGLSAALHF.

Of note for this clonotype: Given a much more abundant clone one base away, this may be a read error. This rearrangement joins TRBV29-1 to TRBJ2-7, with D possibly TRBD1 on 5 matching bases. The V end lost 6 bases, the J end lost 3 bases, and 9 bases lay between the germline ends. CDR3 length equals 11 residues. Germline CDR1 SQVTM, CDR2 ANQGSEA. The CDR3 DNA follows: TGCAGCGTACGAGACAGCTACGAGCAGTACTTC. Amino acid sequence: CSVRDSYEQYF.

On this clonotype: A much larger clone differs by one base, so this may be a read error. CDR3 bases: TGTACCAGCAGTTACAGTACCGGACAGACTACTAACTATGGCTACACCTTC. Amino acids: CTSSYSTGQTTNYGYTF. The J gene is TRBJ1-2, the V gene TRBV6-5; D may be TRBD1 (6 bases). This CDR3 spans 17 amino acids. Germline V gene data show CDR1 as MNHEY and CDR2 as SVGAGI.

The chain recombines TRBV28 with TRBJ1-2, with D perhaps TRBD1 (5 bases). Deletions cut 5 bases from V and 0 bases from J, with 13 bases between. Germline-derived CDR1 and CDR2 are MDHEN and SYDVKM. This CDR3 spans 15 amino acids. CDR3 region: CASSGTGPTNYGYTF. The CDR3 DNA reads as TGTGCCAGCAGTGGAACGGGACCGACTAACTATGGCTACACCTTC.

The V call is TRBV18, the J call TRBJ1-5, with D possibly being TRBD1 (5 bases). Between the trimmed V and J ends, which lost 3 bases and 8 bases, there was a span of 17 bases. The germline V gene encodes CDR1 KGHSH and CDR2 LQKENI. This CDR3 region has 15 residues. CDR3 nucleotide sequence: TGTGCCAGCTCACCTCAGGGTCCCGGGGGGAAGCCCCAGCATTTT. This codes for CASSPQGPGGKPQHF.

In nucleotides, the CDR3 is TGTGCCAGCAGCCCTGGACTAGCGGCTGGAGAGACCCAGTACTTC. It codes for CASSPGLAAGETQYF. The chain recombines TRBV14 with TRBJ2-5, with 10 bases that match TRBD2. The CDR3 is made up of 15 amino acids. CDR1 is SGHDN and CDR2 is FVKESK in the germline V gene. V gave up 4 bases and J gave up 4 bases; unmatched junction bases: 6. Using reference TRBV14 and TRBJ2-5 for the parts outside the CDR3, the full variable domain is EAGVTQFPSHSVIEKGQTVTLRCDPISGHDNLYWYRRVMGKEIKFLLHFVKESKQDESGMPNNRFLAERTGGTYSTLKVQPAELEDSGVYFCASSPGLAAGETQYFGPGTRLLVL.

The chain couples TRBV6-2 or TRBV6-3 to TRBJ2-3; possibly TRBD1 for D (5 bases). V lost 0 bases, J lost 1 base, and 5 bases lay in between. The CDR3 contains 14 residues. Per the germline V gene, CDR1 is MNHEY and CDR2 is SVGEGT. The CDR3 sequence: CASSYSTGTDTQYF. CDR3 nucleotides: TGTGCCAGCAGTTACTCGACAGGCACAGATACGCAGTATTTT.

This clonotype has just a few counts. This sequence joins TRBV6-1 and TRBJ2-7; D call uncertain. The CDR3 contains 13 residues. Germline V gives CDR1 MNHNS, CDR2 SASEGT. V lost 2 bases, J lost 3 bases, and 8 bases lay in between. The CDR3 DNA sequence: TGTGCCAGCAGTGAACCAAACAGCTACGAGCAGTACTTC. Protein sequence: CASSEPNSYEQYF.